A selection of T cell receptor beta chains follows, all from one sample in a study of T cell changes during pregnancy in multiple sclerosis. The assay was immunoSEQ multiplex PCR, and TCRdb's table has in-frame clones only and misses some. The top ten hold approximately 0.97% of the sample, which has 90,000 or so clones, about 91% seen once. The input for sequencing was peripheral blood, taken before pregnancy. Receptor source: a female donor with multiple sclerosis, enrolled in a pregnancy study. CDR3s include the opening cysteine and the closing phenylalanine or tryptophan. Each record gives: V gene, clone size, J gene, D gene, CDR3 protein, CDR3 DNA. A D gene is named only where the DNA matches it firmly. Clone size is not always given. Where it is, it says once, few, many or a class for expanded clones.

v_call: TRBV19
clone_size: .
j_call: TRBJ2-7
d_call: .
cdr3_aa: CASSIVTGSSYEQYF
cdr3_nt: TGTGCCAGTAGTATAGTGACAGGTTCTTCCTACGAGCAGTACTTC

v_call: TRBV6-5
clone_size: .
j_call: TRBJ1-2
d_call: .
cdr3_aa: CASSYSTTVSSGGYTF
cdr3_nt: TGTGCCAGCAGTTACTCGACTACGGTTTCCTCCGGGGGCTACACCTTC

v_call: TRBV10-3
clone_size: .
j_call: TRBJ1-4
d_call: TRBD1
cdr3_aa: CAIRAQGVGEKLFF
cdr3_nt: TGTGCCATCAGGGCACAGGGGGTAGGTGAAAAACTGTTTTTT

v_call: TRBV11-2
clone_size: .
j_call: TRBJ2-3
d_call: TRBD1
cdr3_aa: CASRTGTGIGTDTQYF
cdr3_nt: TGTGCCAGCAGAACCGGGACAGGGATCGGCACAGATACGCAGTATTTT

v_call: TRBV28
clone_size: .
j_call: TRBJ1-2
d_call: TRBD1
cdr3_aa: CASSSTGALLEYTF
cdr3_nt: TGTGCCAGCAGTTCGACAGGGGCCCTCTTAGAATACACCTTC

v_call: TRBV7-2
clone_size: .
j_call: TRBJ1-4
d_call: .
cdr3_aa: CASSFDRGSNEKLFF
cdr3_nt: TGTGCCAGCTCTTTTGATCGGGGGAGCAATGAAAAACTGTTTTTT

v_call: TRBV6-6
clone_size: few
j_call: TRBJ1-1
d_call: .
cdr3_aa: CASSLTGKTEAFF
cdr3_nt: TGTGCCAGCAGCCTGACAGGCAAAACTGAAGCTTTCTTT

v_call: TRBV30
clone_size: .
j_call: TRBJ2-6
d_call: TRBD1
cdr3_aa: CAWRTGTGRNGANVLTF
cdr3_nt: TGTGCCTGGAGGACCGGGACAGGGAGGAACGGGGCCAACGTCCTGACTTTC

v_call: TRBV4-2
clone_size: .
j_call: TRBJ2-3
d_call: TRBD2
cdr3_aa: CASSQVAGDTDTQYF
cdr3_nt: TGTGCCAGCAGCCAAGTTGCGGGAGACACAGATACGCAGTATTTT

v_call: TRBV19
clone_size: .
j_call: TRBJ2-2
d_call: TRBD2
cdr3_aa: CASSRGRATGELFF
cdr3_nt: TGTGCCAGTTCACGCGGGAGGGCCACCGGGGAGCTGTTTTTT